This T cell receptor (beta chain) was found in a study of blood T cell repertoires in COVID-19. Overall study: COVID-19 samples collected from the United States, Italy and Spain covered acute and convalescent phases. PBMCs, B-cell-depleted T cells, or T cells were the source of the cDNA or gDNA that made up the material.

Under the authors' procedure: From reference gene primer amplification, estimates of nucleated cell counts were derived. The data were produced by immunoSEQ multiplex PCR, yet TCRdb's version contains in-frame clones alone and is incomplete. The DNA gave D and trimming, while V, J and clone size come from that table. Among around 81,000 clones, 80% were seen once, and the ten largest hold over 9.5%. CDR3 size: 14 residues. V was clipped by 3 bases and J by 7 bases; unmatched bases: 7. Germline V gives CDR1 KGHDR, CDR2 SFDVKD. The sequenced sample was peripheral blood. The TCR comes from a human donor in a cohort sampled during active COVID-19. The chain joins TRBV24-1 to TRBJ2-7, with 8 bases that match TRBD1. CDR3 loop: CATSDPRTGKEQYF. CDR3 nucleotide sequence: TGTGCCACCAGTGATCCCCGGACAGGGAAAGAGCAGTACTTC.